These T cell receptor beta chains were read from a single sample in a study of T-cell memory formation after mild COVID-19. TCRdb fed the 5' RACE reads into MiXCR, producing one record per CDR3 protein. The profile covers about 57,000 distinct CDR3 sequences, with 12% appearing a single time and about 22% taken by the ten largest. Sequences were obtained from PBMCs or a T cell subset sorted from them (not recorded which). The origin of the receptors is a man between 18 and 29 years old who had mild COVID-19 (a few samples of this study predate the infection). Cell type and time point are not known. The CDR3 runs from the conserved cysteine through the conserved F or W. A D gene is named only where the DNA matches it firmly.

d_call v_call cdr3_aa
TRBD2 TRBV7-2 CASSLSGGNTDTQYF
TRBD2 TRBV6-5 CASSYRASGGQETQYF
- TRBV4-3 CASSQDKAGTDTEAFF
- TRBV27 CASSFDAQETQYF
- TRBV6-2/TRBV6-3 CASRPGRGTYGYTF
TRBD2 TRBV5-4 CASSLAVTGEGDTQYF
TRBD1 TRBV6-2/TRBV6-3 CASSYGQGFWGSTDTQYF
TRBD2 TRBV20-1 CSASGTSGGLEQYF
TRBD2 TRBV6-1 CASTIGLAGPTDTQYF
- TRBV20-1 CSARGWGSDEKLFF
TRBD1 TRBV20-1 CSARSRQGNTGELFF
- TRBV20-1 CSAAGTLYNEQFF
TRBD1 TRBV12-3/TRBV12-4 CASSLDRTGPYNEQFF
TRBD1 TRBV11-2 CASSPFTGTVTSEQFF
- TRBV14 CASSQAFGGQETQYF
- TRBV5-1 CASSGGGKINSPLHF
- TRBV29-1 CSVEVGAANTEAFF
- TRBV2 CASSVSQNTEAFF
- TRBV3-1 CASSPSGIKETQYF
- TRBV7-2 CASSFSPNPLHF
- TRBV12-3/TRBV12-4 CASSRRGDEQYF
- TRBV5-1 CASRGGRSTEAFF
- TRBV13 CASSLAAGGSTTDTQYF
TRBD2 TRBV7-9 CASSNARGGLAGSNTYNEQFF
- TRBV5-1 CASTRERNTEAFF
- TRBV4-1 CASSPLGGNEKLFF
- TRBV30 CAWSITGGADTQYF
- TRBV12-3/TRBV12-4 CASSGGYSWEQYF
- TRBV12-3/TRBV12-4 CASSQDGSFNQPQHF
TRBD1 TRBV29-1 CSVDGQGETQYF
TRBD1 TRBV20-1 CSAGITGGYGYTF
- TRBV4-3 CASSRLAGSGQTQYF
- TRBV5-5 CASSFGPVNQPQHF
- TRBV20-1 CSASGAHQEGATNEKLFF
TRBD2 TRBV20-1 CSARRSGGSSYEQYF
- TRBV11-3 CASSLDGTGTFNEQFF
TRBD2 TRBV7-2 CASSISGGGLTDTQYF
TRBD1 TRBV12-3/TRBV12-4 CASSLRTGGNTEAFF
- TRBV5-1 CASSLGQSSTDTQYF